The T cell receptor beta chain under discussion was sequenced for a study of cytomegalovirus exposure and HLA in healthy donors. General study results and limits: Some public TCRs appeared in many individuals, while most sequences were rare.

CDR3 length: 17 amino acids. Germline V gene data show CDR1 as SGHDN and CDR2 as FVKESK. J was trimmed by 5 bases and V by 1 base; bases with no gene match: 7. This clone has a handful of counts. The antigen is undetermined. Vbeta (60) and Jbeta (13) primers were used in the PCR. TCRdb's copy holds only in-frame clones and misses some; the assay was immunoSEQ multiplex PCR. The sample carries tens of thousands of clones, roughly 63% recorded once. The chain couples TRBV14 to TRBJ2-2; 10 bases map to TRBD2. The sequenced sample was PBMCs. The clonotype was recovered from a woman between 45 and 65 years old in good health and CMV-seropositive. The chain's CDR3 is CASSQGASGGDTGELFF. CDR3 DNA: TGTGCCAGCAGCCAAGGGGCTAGCGGGGGTGATACCGGGGAGCTGTTTTTT.